The 18 T cell receptor beta chains given below trace back to one sample, sequenced in a study of shared clonotypes between healthy human individuals (dated by TCRdb to the early 2020s). Library generation was performed with the immunoSEQ multiplex PCR assay. TCRdb retrieved this table from immuneACCESS and kept in-frame rearrangements only. Not all clones are present; in checked studies, unresolved V genes account for under half, and no reason is known for the remainder. The sample table records a few million clones; almost 96% of these occur just once. The ten largest account for roughly 0.13% of the sample. Specimen: naive CD4+ T cells sorted from blood. The sample's cell subset or site label is to be understood as: CD45RA+ positively selected. Receptors were obtained from a man aged 18 to 35 in good health.

A word on this clone: Other DNA sequences in the same sample also yield this CDR3. The chain recombines TRBV19 with TRBJ1-5; D call uncertain. V shed 3 bases and J shed 0 bases, with 6 bases lying between them. The CDR3 sequence is 14 residues long. CDR1 and CDR2 from the germline V gene are LNHDA and SQIVND (reference sequence). CDR3 loop: CASSIPYSNQPQHF. As DNA, the CDR3 is TGTGCCAGTAGTATTCCTTATAGCAATCAGCCCCAGCATTTT.

The CDR3 loop is CASTRGASNYGYTF. As DNA, the CDR3 is TGTGCCAGCACCCGGGGGGCGTCTAACTATGGCTACACCTTC. J is TRBJ1-2 and V is TRBV2, with TRBD1 as a possible D gene (6 bases). CDR3 length equals 14 residues. V was pared by 7 bases and J by 0 bases, with 12 bases between. Germline CDR1 SNHLY, CDR2 FYNNEI.

The CDR3 protein is CASSLGQYQETQYF. Written as DNA, the CDR3 is TGTGCCAGCAGCTTGGGGCAGTATCAAGAGACCCAGTACTTC. This chain uses TRBV5-5 with TRBJ2-5; no firm D call. The germline gives CDR1 SGHKS, CDR2 YYEKEE (reference sequence). The V end lost 0 bases, the J end lost 2 bases, and 8 bases lay between the germline ends. This CDR3 has 14 amino acids. Together with reference TRBV5-5 and TRBJ2-5, the CDR3 gives the full variable domain: DAGVTQSPTHLIKTRGQQVTLRCSPISGHKSVSWYQQVLGQGPQFIFQYYEKEERGRGNFPDRFSARQFPNYSSELNVNALLLGDSALYLCASSLGQYQETQYFGPGTRLLVL.

The rearrangement uses TRBV11-2 and TRBJ2-2; 10 bases are shared with TRBD2. From germline, CDR1 is SGHAT and CDR2 FQNNGV. The CDR3 sequence is 16 residues long. The trim removed 6 bases at V and 6 bases at J, leaving 10 bases unmatched. CDR3 in amino acids: CASRPRSGRAAGELFF. The DNA for the CDR3 is TGTGCCAGCAGACCCCGAAGCGGGAGGGCCGCCGGGGAGCTGTTTTTT.

This rearrangement joins TRBV28 to TRBJ2-1; no clear D. Germline loops: CDR1 MDHEN, CDR2 SYDVKM. CDR3 length equals 12 residues. Deletions cut 2 bases from V and 4 bases from J, with 3 bases between. CDR3 region: CASSLRYNEQFF. CDR3 nucleotides: TGTGCCAGCAGTTTACGGTACAATGAGCAGTTCTTC.

This clone appeared a few times. The chain has TRBV6-1 and TRBJ1-2; D is possibly TRBD1 (6 bases). From germline, CDR1 is MNHNS and CDR2 SASEGT. Trimming pared 6 bases from V and 8 bases from J, leaving 13 bases between. CDR3 size: 12 residues. CDR3 in DNA: TGTGCCAGCAGCTCCTCCGGGGGCGGCTACACCTTC. This codes for CASSSSGGGYTF.

The rearrangement uses TRBV7-4 and TRBJ2-7; perhaps TRBD2 as D (5 bases). The CDR3 sequence is 16 residues long. Germline V CDR1 and CDR2: SGHVT, SQSDAQ. Trimming removed 5 bases at V and 3 bases at J, with 20 bases between. Written as DNA, the CDR3 is TGTGCCAGCAGCCTTAGTAAAACTATTCGGGACTACGAGCAGTACTTC. Its protein is CASSLSKTIRDYEQYF.

As DNA, the CDR3 is TGTGCCATCAGTACGAGCGGGGGCCAAGAGACCCAGTACTTC. Protein: CAISTSGGQETQYF. The J gene is TRBJ2-5, the V gene TRBV10-3; 8 nucleotides line up with TRBD2. The length of the CDR3 is 14 residues. Losses at the gene ends were 5 bases for V and 1 base for J; bases not matched to a gene: 3. The germline CDR1 and CDR2 sequences are ENHRY and SYGVKD.

Concerning this clone itself: This sample also contains other DNA sequences that code for the same CDR3. The chain couples TRBV6-6 to TRBJ2-5; D is unresolved. CDR1 and CDR2 (germline): MNHNY, SVGAGI (reference sequence). This CDR3 contains 11 residues. V gave up 6 bases and J gave up 5 bases, with 7 bases separating them. The CDR3 loop reads CASSPQETQYF. CDR3 coding DNA: TGTGCCAGCAGCCCCCAGGAGACCCAGTACTTC.

The chain employs TRBV2 and TRBJ1-5; D is ambiguous. The germline CDR1 and CDR2 sequences are SNHLY and FYNNEI. The CDR3 contains 16 residues. Trimming took off 7 bases at V and 3 bases at J, with 19 bases between the two ends. The CDR3 is CASTPYSGGINQPQHF. CDR3 sequence (DNA): TGTGCCAGCACCCCGTATTCCGGAGGGATCAATCAGCCCCAGCATTTT.

V usage is TRBV6-1 and J usage is TRBJ1-5; D call uncertain. Germline V CDR1 and CDR2: MNHNS, SASEGT. Trimming pared 3 bases from V and 9 bases from J, leaving 15 bases between. The CDR3 has 14 residues. CDR3 protein: CASSDYERPGPQHF. The CDR3, as DNA: TGTGCCAGCAGTGATTATGAGAGGCCGGGGCCCCAGCATTTT.

The CDR3: CASSLGSHRGETQYF. The DNA of the CDR3 is TGTGCCAGCAGCTTAGGGTCCCATCGGGGAGAGACCCAGTACTTC. The chain uses TRBV7-2 and TRBJ2-5; perhaps TRBD2 as D (5 bases). The CDR3 length is 15 residues. Trimming took 1 base from V and 4 from J, leaving 13 bases between them. Germline loops: CDR1 SGHTA, CDR2 FQGNSA.

The V call is TRBV29-1, the J call TRBJ2-3; the D gene is possibly TRBD1 (6 bases). V lost 5 bases to trimming and J lost 6 bases, with 12 bases between them. The germline gives CDR1 SQVTM, CDR2 ANQGSEA. The CDR3 totals 12 residues. CDR3 DNA: TGCAGCGTTCTACCAGGGGAGGATACGCAGTATTTT. Translation: CSVLPGEDTQYF.

V gene TRBV9 combines with J gene TRBJ2-3; 9 bases are shared with TRBD2. Germline loops: CDR1 SGDLS, CDR2 YYNGEE. With 3 bases clipped from V and 2 bases from J, the junction kept 7 bases outside the gene matches. This CDR3 spans 16 amino acids. As DNA, the CDR3 is TGTGCCAGCAGCGGTTATAGCGGGAGTAACACAGATACGCAGTATTTT. It codes for CASSGYSGSNTDTQYF.

This chain joins TRBV27 and TRBJ2-2, with 11 bases lining up with TRBD2. The CDR3 length is 15 residues. Germline V gene lookup returns CDR1 MNHEY and CDR2 SMNVEV (reference sequence). V dropped 4 bases and J dropped 8; count of bases not matched to a gene: 6. In nucleotides, the CDR3 is TGTGCCAGCAGTTCGCTTAGCGGGAGGGCTGGGGAGCTGTTTTTT. This translates into CASSSLSGRAGELFF.

The V and J genes are TRBV7-2 and TRBJ2-3; 9 bases match TRBD1. The V and J ends lost 4 bases and 4 bases, in that order; junction bases with no gene match: 9. The CDR3 runs to 16 residues. The germline gives CDR1 SGHTA, CDR2 FQGNSA. The CDR3 reads CASSSRGTGPADTQYF. The CDR3 region has the DNA TGTGCCAGCAGCTCGCGGGGGACAGGGCCAGCAGATACGCAGTATTTT.

The chain is built from TRBV27 and TRBJ2-3; tentative D call: TRBD2 (6 bases). The CDR3 consists of 15 residues. V lost 8 bases and J 0 bases, leaving 15 bases between the germline ends. In germline, CDR1 is MNHEY, CDR2 SMNVEV (reference sequence). The CDR3 is CASGRWQDSTDTQYF. CDR3 nucleotides: TGTGCCAGCGGGAGGTGGCAGGACAGCACAGATACGCAGTATTTT.

V is TRBV9 and J is TRBJ1-1, with D unresolved. The germline gives CDR1 SGDLS, CDR2 YYNGEE. This CDR3 spans 14 amino acids. V dropped 2 bases and J dropped 0 bases, with 8 bases sitting between them. The CDR3 DNA reads TGTGCCAGCAGCGTTGACATCTTGAACACTGAAGCTTTCTTT. Translated: CASSVDILNTEAFF.